The 3 T cell receptor beta chains in this list originate from one sample, sequenced in a study of identical twins. One entry per CDR3 protein, called by TCRdb with MiXCR from the 5' RACE reads. This sample has some 900,000 distinct CDR3 sequences; 9% to 15% occur once, and the top ten carry under 2%. This same sample was also part of a study on yellow fever vaccine responses in identical twins.

The specimen sequenced was PBMCs. The receptors were gathered from a woman aged 18-29 years in good health.

This clonotype was recorded a few times. The chain employs TRBV14 and TRBJ2-1; D possibly matches TRBD1 or TRBD2 (5 bases each). The V end was cut by 2 bases, the J end by 6 bases, with 11 bases between. This CDR3 spans 14 amino acids. Per the germline V gene, CDR1 is SGHDN and CDR2 is FVKESK. As DNA, the CDR3 is TGTGCCAGCAGCCAACTAGCAGGGCCCAATGAGCAGTTCTTC. Translation: CASSQLAGPNEQFF.

The J gene is TRBJ2-1, the V gene TRBV7-7; 7 positions match TRBD2. V dropped 4 bases and J dropped 4; count of bases not matched to a gene: 7. This CDR3 contains 15 residues. The germline V gene encodes CDR1 SSHAT and CDR2 FNYEAQ (reference sequence). In nucleotides, the CDR3 is TGTGCCAGCAGCTCGGGGCCGGGACTATACAATGAGCAGTTCTTC. This codes for CASSSGPGLYNEQFF.

This clonotype showed up just a few times. V usage is TRBV5-6 and J usage is TRBJ2-5; D not certain. Germline CDR1 SGHDT, CDR2 YYEEEE. The V end lost 2 bases, the J end lost 2 bases, and 7 bases lay between the germline ends. This CDR3 comprises 13 residues. This chain's CDR3 is CASSFWSQETQYF. The CDR3 DNA is TGTGCCAGCAGCTTCTGGAGTCAAGAGACCCAGTACTTC. Based on the CDR3 plus reference TRBV5-6 and TRBJ2-5, the full variable domain is DAGVTQSPTHLIKTRGQQVTLRCSPKSGHDTVSWYQQALGQGPQFIFQYYEEEERQRGNFPDRFSGHQFPNYSSELNVNALLLGDSALYLCASSFWSQETQYFGPGTRLLVL.